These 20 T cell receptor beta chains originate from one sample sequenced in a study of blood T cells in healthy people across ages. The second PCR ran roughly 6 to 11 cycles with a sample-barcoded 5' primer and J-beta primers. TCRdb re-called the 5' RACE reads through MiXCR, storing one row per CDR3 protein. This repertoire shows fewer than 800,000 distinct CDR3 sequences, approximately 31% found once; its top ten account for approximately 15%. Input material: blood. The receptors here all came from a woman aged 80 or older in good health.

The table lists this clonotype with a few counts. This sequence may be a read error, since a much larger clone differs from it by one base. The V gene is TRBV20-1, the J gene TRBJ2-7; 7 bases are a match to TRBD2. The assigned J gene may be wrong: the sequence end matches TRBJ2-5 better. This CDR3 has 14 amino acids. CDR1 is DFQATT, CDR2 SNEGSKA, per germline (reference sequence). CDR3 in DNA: TGCAGTGCTAGAAGTAACGGGGGAGGGGAGACCCAGTACTTC. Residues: CSARSNGGGETQYF.

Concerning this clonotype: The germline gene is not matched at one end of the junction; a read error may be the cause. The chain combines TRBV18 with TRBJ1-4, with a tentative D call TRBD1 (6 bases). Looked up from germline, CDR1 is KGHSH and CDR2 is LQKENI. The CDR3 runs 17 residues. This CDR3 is CASSYGTLGATNEKRFF. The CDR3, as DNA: TGTGCCAGCTCATACGGGACACTCGGTGCAACTAATGAAAAACGGTTTTTT.

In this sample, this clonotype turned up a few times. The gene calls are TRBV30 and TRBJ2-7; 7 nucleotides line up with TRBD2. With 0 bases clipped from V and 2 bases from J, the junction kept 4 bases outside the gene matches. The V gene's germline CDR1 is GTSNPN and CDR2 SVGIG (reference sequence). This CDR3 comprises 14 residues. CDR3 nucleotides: TGTGCCTGGAGTGTACGGGCGGGGGCCTACGAGCAGTACTTC. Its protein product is CAWSVRAGAYEQYF.

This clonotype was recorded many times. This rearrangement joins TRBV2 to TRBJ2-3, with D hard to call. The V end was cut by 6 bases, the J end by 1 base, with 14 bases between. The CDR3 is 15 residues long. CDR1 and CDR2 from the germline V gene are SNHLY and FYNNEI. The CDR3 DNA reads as TGTGCCAGCAGCCAAGGGCTTCTGGGCACAGATACGCAGTATTTT. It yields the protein CASSQGLLGTDTQYF.

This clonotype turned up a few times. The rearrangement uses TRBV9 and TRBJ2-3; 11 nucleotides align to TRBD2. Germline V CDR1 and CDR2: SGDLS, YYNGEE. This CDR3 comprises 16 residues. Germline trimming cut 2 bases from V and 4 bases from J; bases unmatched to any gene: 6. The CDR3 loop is CASSVTTSGVADTQYF. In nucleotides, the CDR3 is TGTGCCAGCAGCGTTACGACTAGCGGGGTTGCAGATACGCAGTATTTT. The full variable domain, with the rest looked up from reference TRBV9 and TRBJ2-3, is DSGVTQTPKHLITATGQRVTLRCSPRSGDLSVYWYQQSLDQGLQFLIQYYNGEERAKGNILERFSAQQFPDLHSELNLSSLELGDSALYFCASSVTTSGVADTQYFGPGTRLTVL.

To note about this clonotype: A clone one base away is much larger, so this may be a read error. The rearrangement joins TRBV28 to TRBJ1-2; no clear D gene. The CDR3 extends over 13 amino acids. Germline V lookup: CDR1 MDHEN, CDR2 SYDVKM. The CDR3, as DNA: TGTGCCAGCACTTATCAAGCGGACTATGACTACACCTTC. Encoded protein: CASTYQADYDYTF.

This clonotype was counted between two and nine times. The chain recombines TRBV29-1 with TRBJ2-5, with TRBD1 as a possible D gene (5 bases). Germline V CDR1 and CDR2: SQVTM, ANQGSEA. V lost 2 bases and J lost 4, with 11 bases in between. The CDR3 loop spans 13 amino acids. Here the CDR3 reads CSVERQGPETQYF. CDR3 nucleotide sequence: TGCAGCGTTGAACGGCAGGGCCCAGAGACCCAGTACTTC.

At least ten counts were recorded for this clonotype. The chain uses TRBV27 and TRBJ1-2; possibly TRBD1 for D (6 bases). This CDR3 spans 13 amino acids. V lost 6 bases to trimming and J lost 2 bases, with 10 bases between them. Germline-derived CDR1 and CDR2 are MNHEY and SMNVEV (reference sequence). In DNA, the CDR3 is TGTGCCAGCAGCTGGACAGTAAACTATGGCTACACCTTC. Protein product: CASSWTVNYGYTF.

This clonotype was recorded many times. This chain's CDR3 is CASSYPGGTYNEQFF. The CDR3 DNA sequence: TGTGCCAGCAGTTACCCTGGGGGGACCTACAATGAGCAGTTCTTC. The rearrangement joins TRBV6-6 to TRBJ2-1; D may be TRBD2 (6 bases). V lost 2 bases and J 2 bases, leaving 10 bases between the germline ends. In germline, CDR1 is MNHNY, CDR2 SVGAGI (reference sequence). This CDR3 comprises 15 residues.

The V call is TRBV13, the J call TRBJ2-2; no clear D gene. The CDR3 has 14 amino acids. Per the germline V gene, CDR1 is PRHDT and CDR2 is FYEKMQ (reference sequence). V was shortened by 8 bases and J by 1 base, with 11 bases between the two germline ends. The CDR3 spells CASGVGLNTGELFF. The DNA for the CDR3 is TGTGCCAGCGGGGTGGGGTTGAACACCGGGGAGCTGTTTTTT.

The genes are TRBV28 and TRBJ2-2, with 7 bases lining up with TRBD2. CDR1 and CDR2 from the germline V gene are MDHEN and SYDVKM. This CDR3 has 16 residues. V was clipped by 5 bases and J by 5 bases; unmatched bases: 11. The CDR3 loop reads CASSPPGTSETGELFF. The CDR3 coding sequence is TGTGCCAGCAGTCCCCCCGGAACTAGCGAGACCGGGGAGCTGTTTTTT.

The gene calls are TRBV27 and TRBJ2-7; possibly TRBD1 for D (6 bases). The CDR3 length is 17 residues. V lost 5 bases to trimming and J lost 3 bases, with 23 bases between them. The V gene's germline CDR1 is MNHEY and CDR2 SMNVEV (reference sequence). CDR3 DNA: TGTGCCAGCAGTCCCGACAGACAGGCCCGCCAACTCTACGAGCAGTACTTC. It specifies CASSPDRQARQLYEQYF.

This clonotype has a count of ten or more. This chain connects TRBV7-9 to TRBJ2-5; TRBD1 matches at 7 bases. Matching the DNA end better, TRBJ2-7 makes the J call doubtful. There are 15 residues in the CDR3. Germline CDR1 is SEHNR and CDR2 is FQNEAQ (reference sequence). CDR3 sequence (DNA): TGTGCCAGCAGCTTGTTATCCAGGGGGAAGAGCGAGCAGTACTTC. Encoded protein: CASSLLSRGKSEQYF.

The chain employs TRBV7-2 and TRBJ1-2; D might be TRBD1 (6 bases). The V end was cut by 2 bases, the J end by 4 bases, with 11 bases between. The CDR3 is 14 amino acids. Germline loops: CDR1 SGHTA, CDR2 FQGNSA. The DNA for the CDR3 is TGTGCCAGCAGCTTATCGCAGGGGAGCTATGGCTACACCTTC. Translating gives CASSLSQGSYGYTF.

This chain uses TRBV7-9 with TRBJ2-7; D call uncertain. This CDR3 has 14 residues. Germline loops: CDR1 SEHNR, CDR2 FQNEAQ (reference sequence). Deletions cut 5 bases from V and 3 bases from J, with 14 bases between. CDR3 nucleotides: TGTGCCAGCAGCCCTCAGGACGTATACTACGAGCAGTACTTC. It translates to CASSPQDVYYEQYF.

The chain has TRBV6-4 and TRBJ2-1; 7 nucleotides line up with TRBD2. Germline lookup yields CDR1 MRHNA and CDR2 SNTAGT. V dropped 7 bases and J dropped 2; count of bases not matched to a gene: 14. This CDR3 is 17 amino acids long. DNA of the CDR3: TGTGCCAGCATTGGGCCAGGCCTAGCGGCCCCCTACAATGAGCAGTTCTTC. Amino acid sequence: CASIGPGLAAPYNEQFF.

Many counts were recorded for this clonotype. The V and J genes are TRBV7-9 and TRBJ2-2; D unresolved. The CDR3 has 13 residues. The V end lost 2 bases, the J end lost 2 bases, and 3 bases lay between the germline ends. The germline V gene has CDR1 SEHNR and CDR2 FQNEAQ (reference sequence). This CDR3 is CASSLSNTGELFF. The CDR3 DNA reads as TGTGCCAGCAGCTTATCCAACACCGGGGAGCTGTTTTTT. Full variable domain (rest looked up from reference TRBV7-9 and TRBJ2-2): DTGVSQNPRHKITKRGQNVTFRCDPISEHNRLYWYRQTLGQGPEFLTYFQNEAQLEKSRLLSDRFSAERPKGSFSTLEIQRTEQGDSAMYLCASSLSNTGELFFGEGSRLTVL.

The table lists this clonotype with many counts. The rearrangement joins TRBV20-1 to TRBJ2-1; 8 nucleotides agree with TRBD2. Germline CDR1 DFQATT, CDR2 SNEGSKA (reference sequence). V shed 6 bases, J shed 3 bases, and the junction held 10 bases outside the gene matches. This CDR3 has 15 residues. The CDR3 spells CSAPRRGGLYNEQFF. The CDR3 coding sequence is TGCAGTGCGCCCCGCCGGGGGGGCCTCTACAATGAGCAGTTCTTC.

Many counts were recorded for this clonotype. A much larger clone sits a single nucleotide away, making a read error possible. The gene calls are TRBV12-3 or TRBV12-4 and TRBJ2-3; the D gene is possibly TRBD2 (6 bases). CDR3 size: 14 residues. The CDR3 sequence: CASSQLASTDAQYF. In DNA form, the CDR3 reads TGTGCCAGCAGTCAACTAGCTAGCACAGATGCGCAGTATTTT.

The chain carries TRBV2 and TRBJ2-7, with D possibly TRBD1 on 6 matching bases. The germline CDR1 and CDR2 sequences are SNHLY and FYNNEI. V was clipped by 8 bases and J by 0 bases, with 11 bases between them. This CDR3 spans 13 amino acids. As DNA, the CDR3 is TGTGCCAGCGAGGACAGACTCTCCTACGAGCAGTACTTC. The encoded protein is CASEDRLSYEQYF.